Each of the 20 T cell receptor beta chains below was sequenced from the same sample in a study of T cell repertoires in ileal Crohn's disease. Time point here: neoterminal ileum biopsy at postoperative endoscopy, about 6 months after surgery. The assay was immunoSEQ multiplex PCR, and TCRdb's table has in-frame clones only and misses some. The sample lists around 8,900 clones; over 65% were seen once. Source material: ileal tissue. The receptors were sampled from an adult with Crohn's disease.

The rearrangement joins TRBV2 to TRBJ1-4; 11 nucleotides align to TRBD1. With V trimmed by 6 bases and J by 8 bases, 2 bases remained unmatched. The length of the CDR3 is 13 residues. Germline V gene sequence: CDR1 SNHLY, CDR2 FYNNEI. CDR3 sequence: CASRGTGGEKLFF. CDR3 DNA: TGTGCCAGCAGGGGGACAGGGGGAGAAAAACTGTTTTTT. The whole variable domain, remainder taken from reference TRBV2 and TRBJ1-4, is EPEVTQTPSHQVTQMGQEVILRCVPISNHLYFYWYRQILGQKVEFLVSFYNNEISEKSEIFDDQFSVERPDGSNFTLKIRSTKLEDSAMYFCASRGTGGEKLFFGSGTQLSVL.

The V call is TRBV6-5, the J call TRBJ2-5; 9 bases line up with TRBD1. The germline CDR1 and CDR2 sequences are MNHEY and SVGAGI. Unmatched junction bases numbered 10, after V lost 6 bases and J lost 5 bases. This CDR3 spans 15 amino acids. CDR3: CASSHRTGVRETQYF. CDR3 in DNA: TGTGCCAGCAGCCACCGGACAGGGGTTCGGGAGACCCAGTACTTC.

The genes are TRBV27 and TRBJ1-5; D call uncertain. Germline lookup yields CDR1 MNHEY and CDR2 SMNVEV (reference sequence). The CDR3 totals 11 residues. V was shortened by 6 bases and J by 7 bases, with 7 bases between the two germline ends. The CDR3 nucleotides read TGTGCCAGCAGCCCCACACAGCCCCAGCATTTT. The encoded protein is CASSPTQPQHF.

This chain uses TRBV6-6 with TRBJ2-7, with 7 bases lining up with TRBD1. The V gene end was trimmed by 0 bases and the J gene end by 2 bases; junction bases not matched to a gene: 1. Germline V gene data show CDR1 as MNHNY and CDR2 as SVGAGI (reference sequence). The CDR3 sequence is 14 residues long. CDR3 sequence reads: CASSYSTGPYEQYF. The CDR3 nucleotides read TGTGCCAGCAGTTACTCGACAGGGCCCTACGAGCAGTACTTC.

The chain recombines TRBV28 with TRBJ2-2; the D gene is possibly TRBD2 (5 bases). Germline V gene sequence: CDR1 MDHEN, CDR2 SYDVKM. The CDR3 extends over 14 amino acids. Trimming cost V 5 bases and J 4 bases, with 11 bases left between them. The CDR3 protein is CASSPGLSTGELFF. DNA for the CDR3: TGTGCCAGCAGTCCAGGACTGTCCACCGGGGAGCTGTTTTTT.

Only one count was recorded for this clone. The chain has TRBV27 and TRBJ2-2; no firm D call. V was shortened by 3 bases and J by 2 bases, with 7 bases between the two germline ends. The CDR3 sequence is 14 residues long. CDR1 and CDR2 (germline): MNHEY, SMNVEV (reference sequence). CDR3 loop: CASSFRFNTGELFF. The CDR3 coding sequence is TGTGCCAGCAGTTTTCGGTTTAACACCGGGGAGCTGTTTTTT.

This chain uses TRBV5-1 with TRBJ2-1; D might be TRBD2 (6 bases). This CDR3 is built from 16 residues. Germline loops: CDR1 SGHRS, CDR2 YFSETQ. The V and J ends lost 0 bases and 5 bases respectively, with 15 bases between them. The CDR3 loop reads CASSLVLGGGNNEQFF. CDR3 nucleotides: TGCGCCAGCAGCTTGGTTTTGGGAGGAGGAAACAATGAGCAGTTCTTC.

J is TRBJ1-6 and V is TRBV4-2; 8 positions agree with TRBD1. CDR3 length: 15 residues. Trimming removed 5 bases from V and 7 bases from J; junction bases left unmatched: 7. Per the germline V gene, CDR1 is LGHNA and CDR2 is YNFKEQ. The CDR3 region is CASSTSGTGNSPLHF. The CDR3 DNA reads TGTGCCAGCAGCACCTCCGGGACAGGAAATTCACCCCTCCACTTT.

DNA of the CDR3: TGCGCCAGCAGCTTGGGCGACACAGTCTCCTACGAGCAGTACTTC. Amino acids: CASSLGDTVSYEQYF. The J gene is TRBJ2-7, the V gene TRBV5-1; D gene ambiguous. The CDR3 totals 15 residues. Trimming removed 0 bases at V and 0 bases at J, with 10 bases between. The germline V gene encodes CDR1 SGHRS and CDR2 YFSETQ.

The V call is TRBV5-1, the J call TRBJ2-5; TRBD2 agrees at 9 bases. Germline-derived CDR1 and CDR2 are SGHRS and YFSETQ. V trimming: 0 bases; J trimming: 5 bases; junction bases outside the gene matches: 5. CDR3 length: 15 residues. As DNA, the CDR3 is TGCGCCAGCAGCTTGGGCGGGAGGGTGTTTGAGACCCAGTACTTC. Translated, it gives CASSLGGRVFETQYF.

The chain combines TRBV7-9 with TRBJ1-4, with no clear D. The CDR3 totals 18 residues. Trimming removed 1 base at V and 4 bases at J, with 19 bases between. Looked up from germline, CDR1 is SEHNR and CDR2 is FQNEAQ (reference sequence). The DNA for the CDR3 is TGTGCCAGCAGCTTAGAAGGCGGATTCACCCTTAATAATGAAAAACTGTTTTTT. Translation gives CASSLEGGFTLNNEKLFF.

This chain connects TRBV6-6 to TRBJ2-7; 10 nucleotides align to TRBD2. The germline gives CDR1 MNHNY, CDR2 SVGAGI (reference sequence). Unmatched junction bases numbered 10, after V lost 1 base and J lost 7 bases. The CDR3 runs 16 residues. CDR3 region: CASSYFASGRAGEQYF. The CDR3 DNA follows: TGTGCCAGCAGTTACTTCGCCAGCGGGAGGGCCGGAGAGCAGTACTTC.

CDR3 bases: TGCGCCAGCAGCTCCTACGACGAGCAGTACTTC. Translated, it gives CASSSYDEQYF. The genes are TRBV5-1 and TRBJ2-7; D gene uncertain. Between the trimmed V and J ends, which lost 3 bases and 5 bases, there was a span of 6 bases. This CDR3 is built from 11 residues. Germline V gene lookup returns CDR1 SGHRS and CDR2 YFSETQ.

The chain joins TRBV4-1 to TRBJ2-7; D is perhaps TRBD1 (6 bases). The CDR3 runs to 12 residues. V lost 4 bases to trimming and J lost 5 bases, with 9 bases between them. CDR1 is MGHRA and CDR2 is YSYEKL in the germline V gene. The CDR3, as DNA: TGCGCCAGCAGCCGCACAGGGAACGAGCAGTACTTC. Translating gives CASSRTGNEQYF.

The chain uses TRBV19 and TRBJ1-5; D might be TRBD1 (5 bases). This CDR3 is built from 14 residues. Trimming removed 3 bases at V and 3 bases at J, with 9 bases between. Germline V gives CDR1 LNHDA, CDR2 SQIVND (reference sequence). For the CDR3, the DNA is TGTGCCAGTAGTATGGCAGGGATCAATCAGCCCCAGCATTTT. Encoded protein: CASSMAGINQPQHF.

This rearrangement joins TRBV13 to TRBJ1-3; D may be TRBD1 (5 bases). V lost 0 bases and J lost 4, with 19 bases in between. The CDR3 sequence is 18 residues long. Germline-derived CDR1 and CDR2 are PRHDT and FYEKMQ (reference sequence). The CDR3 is CASSLGRGAQRPGNTIYF. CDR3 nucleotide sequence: TGTGCCAGCAGCTTAGGCCGTGGGGCCCAGAGGCCAGGAAACACCATATATTTT.

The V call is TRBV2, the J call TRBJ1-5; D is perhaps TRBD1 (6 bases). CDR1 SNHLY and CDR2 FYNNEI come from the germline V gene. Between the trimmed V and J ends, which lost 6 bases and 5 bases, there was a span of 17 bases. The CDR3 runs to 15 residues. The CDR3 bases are TGTGCCAGCAGGCCCGGGACAAGGCAATATCAGCCCCAGCATTTT. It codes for CASRPGTRQYQPQHF.

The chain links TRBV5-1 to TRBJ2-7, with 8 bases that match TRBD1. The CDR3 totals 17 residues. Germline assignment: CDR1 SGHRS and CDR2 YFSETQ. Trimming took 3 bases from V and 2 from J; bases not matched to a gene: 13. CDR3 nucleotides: TGCGCCAGCAGCTCCTTCGCGACCGGGACAGGACCCTACGAGCAGTACTTC. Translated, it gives CASSSFATGTGPYEQYF. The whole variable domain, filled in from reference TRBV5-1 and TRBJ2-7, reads KAGVTQTPRYLIKTRGQQVTLSCSPISGHRSVSWYQQTPGQGLQFLFEYFSETQRNKGNFPGRFSGRQFSNSRSEMNVSTLELGDSALYLCASSSFATGTGPYEQYFGPGTRLTVT.

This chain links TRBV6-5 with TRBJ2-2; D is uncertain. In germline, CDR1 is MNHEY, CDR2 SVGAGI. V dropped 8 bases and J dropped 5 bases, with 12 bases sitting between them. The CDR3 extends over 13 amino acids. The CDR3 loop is CASAVSRTGELFF. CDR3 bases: TGTGCCAGCGCGGTGTCGCGGACCGGGGAGCTGTTTTTT.

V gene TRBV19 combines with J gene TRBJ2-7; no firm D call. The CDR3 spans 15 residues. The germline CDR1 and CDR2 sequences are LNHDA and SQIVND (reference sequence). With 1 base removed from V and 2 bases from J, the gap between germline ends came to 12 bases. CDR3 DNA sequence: TGTGCCAGTAGTATAGGGGCCGGATTTGCCTACGAGCAGTACTTC. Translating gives CASSIGAGFAYEQYF.